This TCR beta chain was sequenced in a study of T cell repertoires in cytomegalovirus infection. In the study overall: Epitope selection comprised recently identified HLA-C-restricted CMV epitopes and well-studied HLA-B-restricted CMV epitopes. Matching HLA type, along with CMV infection, was indicated by public TCR beta signatures.

Each CDR3 protein is one row after TCRdb ran MiXCR on the reads. The sample has around 500,000 distinct CDR3 sequences; roughly 46% are singletons. Findings of the study overall: There were HLA-C-restricted CMV-specific TCR beta clonotypes dominating the ex vivo response. People with CMV and the relevant HLA were identified by cumulative public TCR beta family frequency.

The CDR3 runs to 12 residues. V dropped 3 bases and J dropped 6 bases, with 5 bases sitting between them. There are a few counts of this clonotype. Its specificity is not known. The genes are TRBV12-3 or TRBV12-4 and TRBJ2-2; D not certain. The sequence came from a human donor in good health (CMV status not recorded). Some clones in this sample may be carry-over from other donors' samples. This material consisted of cultured PBMCs, taken from culture after CMV antigen stimulation. The CDR3 here is CASSFFSGELFF. The CDR3 DNA sequence: TGTGCCAGCAGTTTTTTCTCCGGGGAGCTGTTTTTT.